This TCR beta chain appears in the sequencing data of a study of post-analysis software for immune sequencing data. Unique molecular identifiers featured in each of the TCR beta cDNA libraries. TCRdb re-called the PCR reads with MiXCR, one entry per CDR3 protein. The sample shows around 710,000 distinct CDR3 sequences, around 42% of them seen only once. The sequence was obtained from a girl aged 10-17 years with multiple sclerosis. The sequencing sample was made of blood.

The CDR3 region has the DNA TGCAGTGCCGAACGACCCGGGGGTAGTGGCTACACCTTC. This gives the protein CSAERPGGSGYTF. The chain couples TRBV20-1 to TRBJ1-2, with D perhaps matching TRBD1 (5 bases). The germline V gene encodes CDR1 DFQATT and CDR2 SNEGSKA (reference sequence). CDR3 size: 13 residues. V was shortened by 6 bases and J by 7 bases, with 18 bases between the two germline ends.